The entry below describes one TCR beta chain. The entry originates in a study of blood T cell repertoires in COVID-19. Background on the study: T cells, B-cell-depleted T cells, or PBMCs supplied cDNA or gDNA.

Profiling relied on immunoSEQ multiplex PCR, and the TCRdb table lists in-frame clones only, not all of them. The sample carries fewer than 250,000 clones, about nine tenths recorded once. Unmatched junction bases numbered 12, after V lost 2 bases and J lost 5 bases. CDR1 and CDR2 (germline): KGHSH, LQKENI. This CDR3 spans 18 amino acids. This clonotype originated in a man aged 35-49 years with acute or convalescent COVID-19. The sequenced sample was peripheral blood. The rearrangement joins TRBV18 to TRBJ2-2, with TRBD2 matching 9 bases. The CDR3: CASSPFISSGRSTGELFF. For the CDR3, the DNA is TGTGCCAGCTCACCATTCATAAGTAGCGGGAGATCGACCGGGGAGCTGTTTTTT.